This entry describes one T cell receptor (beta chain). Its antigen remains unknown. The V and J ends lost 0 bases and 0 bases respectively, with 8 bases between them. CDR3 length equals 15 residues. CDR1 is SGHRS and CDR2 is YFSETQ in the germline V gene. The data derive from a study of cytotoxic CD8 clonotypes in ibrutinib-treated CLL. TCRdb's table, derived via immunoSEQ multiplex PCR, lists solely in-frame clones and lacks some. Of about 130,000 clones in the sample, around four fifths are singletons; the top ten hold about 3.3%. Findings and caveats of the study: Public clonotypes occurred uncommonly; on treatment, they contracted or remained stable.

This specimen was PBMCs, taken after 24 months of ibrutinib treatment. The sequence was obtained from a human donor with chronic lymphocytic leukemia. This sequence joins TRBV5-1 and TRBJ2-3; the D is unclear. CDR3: CASSLDGTSTDTQYF. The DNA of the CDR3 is TGCGCCAGCAGCTTGGACGGTACTAGCACAGATACGCAGTATTTT.